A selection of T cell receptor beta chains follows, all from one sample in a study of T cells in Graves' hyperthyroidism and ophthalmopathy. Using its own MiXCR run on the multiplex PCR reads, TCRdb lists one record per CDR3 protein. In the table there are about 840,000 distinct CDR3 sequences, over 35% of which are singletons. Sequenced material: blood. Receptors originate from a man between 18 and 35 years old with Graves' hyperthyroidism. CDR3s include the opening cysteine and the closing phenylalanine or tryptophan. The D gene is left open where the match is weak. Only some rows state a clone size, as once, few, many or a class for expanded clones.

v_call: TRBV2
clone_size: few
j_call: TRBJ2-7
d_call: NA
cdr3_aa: CASGGGSMWAYEQYF
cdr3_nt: TGTGCCAGCGGGGGCGGTAGTATGTGGGCCTACGAGCAGTACTTC

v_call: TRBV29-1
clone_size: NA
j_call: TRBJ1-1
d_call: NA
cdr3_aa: CSLERASAEAFF
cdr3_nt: TGCAGCTTGGAAAGGGCGTCAGCTGAAGCTTTCTTT

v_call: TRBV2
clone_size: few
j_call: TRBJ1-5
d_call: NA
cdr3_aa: CASSGRRGSGLSNQPQHF
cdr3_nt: TGTGCCAGCAGTGGGAGAAGGGGGTCAGGGTTAAGCAATCAGCCCCAGCATTTT

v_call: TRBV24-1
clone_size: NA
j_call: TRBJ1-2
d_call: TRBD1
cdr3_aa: CATEGTGDYGYTF
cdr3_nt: TGTGCCACAGAAGGGACAGGGGACTATGGCTACACCTTC

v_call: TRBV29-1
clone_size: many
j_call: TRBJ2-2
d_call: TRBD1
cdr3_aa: CSAAGQGNTGELFF
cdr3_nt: TGCAGCGCCGCTGGACAGGGGAACACCGGGGAGCTGTTTTTT

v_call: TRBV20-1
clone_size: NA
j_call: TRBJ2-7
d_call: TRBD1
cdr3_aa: CSAGTDSYEQYF
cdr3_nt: TGCAGTGCAGGGACAGACTCCTACGAGCAGTACTTC

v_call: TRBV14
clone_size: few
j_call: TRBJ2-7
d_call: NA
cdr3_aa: CASSPRAGSGYEQYF
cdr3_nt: TGTGCCAGCAGCCCAAGGGCAGGGAGTGGTTACGAGCAGTACTTC

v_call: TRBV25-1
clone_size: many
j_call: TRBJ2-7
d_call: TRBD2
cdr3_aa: CASSESGAAYEQYF
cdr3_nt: TGTGCCAGCAGTGAAAGCGGGGCAGCCTACGAGCAGTACTTC

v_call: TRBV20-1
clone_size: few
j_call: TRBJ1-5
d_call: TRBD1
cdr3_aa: CSARDGTAQGEPQHF
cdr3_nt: TGCAGTGCCAGAGATGGGACGGCTCAGGGGGAGCCCCAGCATTTT

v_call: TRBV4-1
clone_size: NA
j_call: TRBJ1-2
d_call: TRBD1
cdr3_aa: CASSLERTGDNYGYTF
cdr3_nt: TGCGCCAGCAGCCTTGAACGGACAGGGGACAACTATGGCTACACCTTC

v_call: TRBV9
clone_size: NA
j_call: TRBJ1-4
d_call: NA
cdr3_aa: CASSPGLEKLFF
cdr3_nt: TGTGCCAGCTCCCCGGGTCTCGAAAAACTGTTTTTT

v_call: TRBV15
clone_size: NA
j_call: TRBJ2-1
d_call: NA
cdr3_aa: CATSSRDEQFF
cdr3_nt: TGTGCCACCAGCTCTCGCGATGAGCAGTTCTTC

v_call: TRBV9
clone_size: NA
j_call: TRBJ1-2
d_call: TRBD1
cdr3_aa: CASSLGGGQVGSRLTF
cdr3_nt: TGTGCCAGCAGCTTAGGGGGTGGACAGGTCGGCAGCCGGCTCACCTTC

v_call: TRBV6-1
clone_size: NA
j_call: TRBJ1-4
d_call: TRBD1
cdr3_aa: CASRGQAHEKLFF
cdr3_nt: TGTGCCAGCAGGGGACAGGCGCACGAAAAACTGTTTTTT

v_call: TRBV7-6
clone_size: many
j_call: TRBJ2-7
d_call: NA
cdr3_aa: CASSSGSNEQYF
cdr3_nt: TGTGCCAGCAGCTCCGGGTCAAACGAGCAGTACTTC

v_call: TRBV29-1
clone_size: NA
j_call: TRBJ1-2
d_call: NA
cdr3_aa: CSVVGRTVSGYTF
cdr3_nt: TGCAGCGTTGTCGGGCGAACAGTCTCTGGCTACACCTTC

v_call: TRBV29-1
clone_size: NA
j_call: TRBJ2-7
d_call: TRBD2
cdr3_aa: CGVDGAREAPYEQYF
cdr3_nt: TGCGGCGTTGATGGGGCGCGGGAGGCACCCTACGAGCAGTACTTC

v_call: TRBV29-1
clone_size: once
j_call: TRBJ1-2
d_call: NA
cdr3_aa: CSVPSGAGYTF
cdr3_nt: TGCAGCGTTCCTTCCGGGGCGGGCTACACCTTC

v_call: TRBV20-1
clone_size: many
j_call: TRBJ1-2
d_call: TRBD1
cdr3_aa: CSARGTGGLGYTF
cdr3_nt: TGCAGTGCTAGAGGGACAGGGGGACTTGGCTACACCTTC

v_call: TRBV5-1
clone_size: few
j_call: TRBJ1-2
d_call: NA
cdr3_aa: CASSLGAVSNYGYTF
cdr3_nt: TGCGCCAGCAGCTTGGGCGCAGTTTCCAACTATGGCTACACCTTC

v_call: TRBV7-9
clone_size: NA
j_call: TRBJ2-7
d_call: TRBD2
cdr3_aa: CASSPITSGSSYEQYF
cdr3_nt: TGTGCCAGCAGCCCCATCACTAGCGGTTCCTCCTACGAGCAGTACTTC

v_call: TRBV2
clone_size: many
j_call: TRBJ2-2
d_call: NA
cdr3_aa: CASSKLGATGELFF
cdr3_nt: TGTGCCAGCAGTAAACTAGGGGCCACCGGGGAGCTGTTTTTT

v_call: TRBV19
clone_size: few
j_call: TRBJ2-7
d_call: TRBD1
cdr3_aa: CASGMGQGAYEQYF
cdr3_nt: TGTGCCAGTGGGATGGGACAGGGTGCCTACGAGCAGTACTTC

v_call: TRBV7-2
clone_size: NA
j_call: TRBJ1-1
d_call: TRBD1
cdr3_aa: CASGRTGGIGAFF
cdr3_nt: TGTGCCAGCGGTCGGACAGGGGGCATCGGGGCTTTCTTT

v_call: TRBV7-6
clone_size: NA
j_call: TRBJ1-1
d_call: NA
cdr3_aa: CASSFAVMNTEAFF
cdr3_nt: TGTGCCAGCAGCTTTGCAGTTATGAACACTGAAGCTTTCTTT